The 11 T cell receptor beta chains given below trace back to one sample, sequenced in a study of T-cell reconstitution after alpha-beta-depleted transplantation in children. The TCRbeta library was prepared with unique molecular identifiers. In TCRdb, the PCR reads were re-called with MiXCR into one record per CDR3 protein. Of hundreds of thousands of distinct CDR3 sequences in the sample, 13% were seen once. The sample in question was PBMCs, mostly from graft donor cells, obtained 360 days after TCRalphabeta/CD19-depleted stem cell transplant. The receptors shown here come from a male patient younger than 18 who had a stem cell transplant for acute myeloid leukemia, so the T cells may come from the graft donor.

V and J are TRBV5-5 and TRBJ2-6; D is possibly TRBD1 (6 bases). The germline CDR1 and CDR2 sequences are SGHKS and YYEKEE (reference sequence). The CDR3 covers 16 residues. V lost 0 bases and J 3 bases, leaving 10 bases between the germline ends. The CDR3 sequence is CASSLAPGDGANVLTF. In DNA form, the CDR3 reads TGTGCCAGCAGCTTGGCCCCAGGGGATGGGGCCAACGTCCTGACTTTC. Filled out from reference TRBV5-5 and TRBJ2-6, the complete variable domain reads DAGVTQSPTHLIKTRGQQVTLRCSPISGHKSVSWYQQVLGQGPQFIFQYYEKEERGRGNFPDRFSARQFPNYSSELNVNALLLGDSALYLCASSLAPGDGANVLTFGAGSRLTVL.

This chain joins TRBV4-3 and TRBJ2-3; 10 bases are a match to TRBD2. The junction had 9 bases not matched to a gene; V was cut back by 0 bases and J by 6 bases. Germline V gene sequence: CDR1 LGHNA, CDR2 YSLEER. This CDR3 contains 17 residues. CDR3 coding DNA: TGCGCCAGCAGCCAAGATAACCTAGCGGGGGCCAGTGATACGCAGTATTTT. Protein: CASSQDNLAGASDTQYF.

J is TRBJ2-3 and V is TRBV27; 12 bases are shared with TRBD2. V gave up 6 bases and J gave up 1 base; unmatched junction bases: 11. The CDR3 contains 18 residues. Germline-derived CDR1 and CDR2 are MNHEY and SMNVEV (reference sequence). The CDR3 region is CASRPTTSGRPGTDTQYF. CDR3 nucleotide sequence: TGTGCCAGCAGACCCACGACTAGCGGGAGACCAGGCACAGATACGCAGTATTTT.

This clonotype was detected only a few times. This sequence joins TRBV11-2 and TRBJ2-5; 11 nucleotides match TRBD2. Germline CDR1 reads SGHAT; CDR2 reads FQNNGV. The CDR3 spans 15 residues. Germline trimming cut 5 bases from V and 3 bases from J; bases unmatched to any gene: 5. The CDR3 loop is CASSLGTSGKETQYF. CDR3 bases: TGTGCCAGCAGCCTCGGGACTAGCGGAAAAGAGACCCAGTACTTC.

CDR3 residues: CASSPRIGGRILSAGEQYF. CDR3 DNA sequence: TGTGCCAGCTCACCACGGATCGGCGGGAGGATTCTCTCAGCGGGGGAGCAGTACTTC. The rearrangement uses TRBV18 and TRBJ2-7; 8 bases fit TRBD2. V lost 1 base, J lost 7 bases, and 21 bases stayed unmatched. Germline loops: CDR1 KGHSH, CDR2 LQKENI. The CDR3 has 19 amino acids.

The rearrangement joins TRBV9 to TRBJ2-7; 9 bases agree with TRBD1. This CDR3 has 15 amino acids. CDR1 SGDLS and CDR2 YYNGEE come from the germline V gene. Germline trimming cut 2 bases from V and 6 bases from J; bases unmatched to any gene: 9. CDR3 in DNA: TGTGCCAGCAGCGTTTTTGGGACAGGGACCCGCGAGCAGTACTTC. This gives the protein CASSVFGTGTREQYF.

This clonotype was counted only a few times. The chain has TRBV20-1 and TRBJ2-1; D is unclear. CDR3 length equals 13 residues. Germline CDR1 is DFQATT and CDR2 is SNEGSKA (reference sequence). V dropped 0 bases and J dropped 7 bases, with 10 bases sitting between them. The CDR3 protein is CSARENPPNEQFF. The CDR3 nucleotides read TGCAGTGCTAGAGAAAATCCCCCAAATGAGCAGTTCTTC.

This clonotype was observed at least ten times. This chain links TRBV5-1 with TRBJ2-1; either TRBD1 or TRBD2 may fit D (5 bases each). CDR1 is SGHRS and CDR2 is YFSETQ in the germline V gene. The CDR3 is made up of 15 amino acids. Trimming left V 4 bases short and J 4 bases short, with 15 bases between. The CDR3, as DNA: TGCGCCAGCAGCACACCGGGACCGGCATACAATGAGCAGTTCTTC. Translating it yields CASSTPGPAYNEQFF.

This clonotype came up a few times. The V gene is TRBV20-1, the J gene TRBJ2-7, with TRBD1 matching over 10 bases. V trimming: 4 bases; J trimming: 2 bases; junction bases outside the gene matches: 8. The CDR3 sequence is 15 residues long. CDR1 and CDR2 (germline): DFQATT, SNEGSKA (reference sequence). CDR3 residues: CSATSLTGGTYEQYF. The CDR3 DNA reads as TGCAGTGCTACCTCTTTGACAGGGGGCACCTACGAGCAGTACTTC.

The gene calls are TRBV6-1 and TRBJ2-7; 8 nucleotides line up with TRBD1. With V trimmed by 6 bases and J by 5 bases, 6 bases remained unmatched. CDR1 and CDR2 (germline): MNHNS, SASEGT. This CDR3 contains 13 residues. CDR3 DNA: TGTGCCAGCAGAATGACAGGGGCGGACGAGCAGTACTTC. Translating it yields CASRMTGADEQYF.

The CDR3 DNA is TGCGCCAGCAGGGTAGTTCCTGGGGAGCTGTTTTTT. Encoded protein: CASRVVPGELFF. The V and J genes are TRBV4-3 and TRBJ2-2, with D unclear. The CDR3 has 12 amino acids. V lost 6 bases and J 8 bases, leaving 10 bases between the germline ends. Germline CDR1 is LGHNA and CDR2 is YSLEER.